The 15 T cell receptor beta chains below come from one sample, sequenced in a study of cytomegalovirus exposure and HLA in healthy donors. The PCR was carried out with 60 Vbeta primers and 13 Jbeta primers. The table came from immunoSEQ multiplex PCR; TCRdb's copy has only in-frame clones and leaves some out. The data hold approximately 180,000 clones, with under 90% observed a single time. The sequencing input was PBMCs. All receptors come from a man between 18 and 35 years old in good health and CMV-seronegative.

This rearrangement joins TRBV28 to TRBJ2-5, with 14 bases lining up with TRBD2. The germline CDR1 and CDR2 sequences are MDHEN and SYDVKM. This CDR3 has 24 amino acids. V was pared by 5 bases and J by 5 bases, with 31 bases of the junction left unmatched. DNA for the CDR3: TGTGCCAGCAGTACCACCGTGGGGACAGGGGGCCCCTGGACTAGCGGGAGGACGCGCGAGACCCAGTACTTC. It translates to CASSTTVGTGGPWTSGRTRETQYF.

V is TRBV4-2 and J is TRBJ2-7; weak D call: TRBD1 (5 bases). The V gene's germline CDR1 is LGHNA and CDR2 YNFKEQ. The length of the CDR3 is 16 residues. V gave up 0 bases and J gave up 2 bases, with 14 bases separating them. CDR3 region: CASSQEGVRAAYEQYF. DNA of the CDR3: TGTGCCAGCAGCCAAGAAGGGGTAAGGGCGGCCTACGAGCAGTACTTC.

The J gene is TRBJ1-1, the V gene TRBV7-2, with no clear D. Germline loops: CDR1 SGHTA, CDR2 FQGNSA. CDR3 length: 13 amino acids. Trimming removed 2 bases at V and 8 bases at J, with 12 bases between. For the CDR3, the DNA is TGTGCCAGCAGCTTACTTCGCGGCGGAGAAGCTTTCTTT. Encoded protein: CASSLLRGGEAFF.

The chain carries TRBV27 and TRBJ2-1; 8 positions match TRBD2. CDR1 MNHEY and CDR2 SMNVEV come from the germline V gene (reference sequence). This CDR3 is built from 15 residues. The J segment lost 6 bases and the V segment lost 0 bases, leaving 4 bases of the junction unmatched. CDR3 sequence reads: CASSLSGLAGNEQFF. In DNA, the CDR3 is TGTGCCAGCAGTTTATCGGGTCTAGCGGGCAATGAGCAGTTCTTC.

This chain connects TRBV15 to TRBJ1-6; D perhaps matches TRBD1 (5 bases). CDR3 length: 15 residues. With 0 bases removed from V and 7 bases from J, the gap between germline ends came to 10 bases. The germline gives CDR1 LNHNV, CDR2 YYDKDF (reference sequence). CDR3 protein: CATSRDTGLNSPLHF. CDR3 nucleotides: TGTGCCACCAGCAGAGATACAGGCCTAAATTCACCCCTCCACTTT.

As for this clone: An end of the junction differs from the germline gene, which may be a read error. This CDR3 reads CATSGDRGPSEAFF. In DNA form, the CDR3 reads TGTGCCACCAGCGGAGACAGGGGGCCTAGTGAAGCTTTCTTT. The J gene is TRBJ1-1, the V gene TRBV15; 10 positions match TRBD1. The CDR3 spans 14 residues. From germline, CDR1 is LNHNV and CDR2 YYDKDF (reference sequence).

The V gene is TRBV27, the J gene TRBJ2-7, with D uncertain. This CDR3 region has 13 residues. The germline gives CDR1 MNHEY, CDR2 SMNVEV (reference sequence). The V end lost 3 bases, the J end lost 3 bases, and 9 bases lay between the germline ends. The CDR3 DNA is TGTGCCAGCAGTTTCAGTCCAGGCTACGAGCAGTACTTC. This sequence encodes CASSFSPGYEQYF.

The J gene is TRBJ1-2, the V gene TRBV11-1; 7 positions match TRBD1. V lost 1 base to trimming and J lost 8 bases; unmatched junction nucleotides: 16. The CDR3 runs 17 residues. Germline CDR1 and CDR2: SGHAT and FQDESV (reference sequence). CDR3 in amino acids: CASSLGGTGQARGGYTF. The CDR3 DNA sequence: TGTGCCAGCAGCTTAGGTGGGACCGGACAGGCGAGAGGGGGCTACACCTTC.

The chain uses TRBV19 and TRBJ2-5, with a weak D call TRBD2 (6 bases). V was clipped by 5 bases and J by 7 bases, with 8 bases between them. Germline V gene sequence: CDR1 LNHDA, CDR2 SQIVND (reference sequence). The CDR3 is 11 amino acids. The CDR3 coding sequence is TGTGCCAGTAGTGACGGGGGGACCCAGTACTTC. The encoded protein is CASSDGGTQYF.

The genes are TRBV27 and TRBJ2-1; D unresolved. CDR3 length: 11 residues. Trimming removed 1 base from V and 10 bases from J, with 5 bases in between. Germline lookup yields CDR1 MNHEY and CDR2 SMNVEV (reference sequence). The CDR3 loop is CASSLYQEQFF. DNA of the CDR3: TGTGCCAGCAGTTTATATCAGGAGCAGTTCTTC.

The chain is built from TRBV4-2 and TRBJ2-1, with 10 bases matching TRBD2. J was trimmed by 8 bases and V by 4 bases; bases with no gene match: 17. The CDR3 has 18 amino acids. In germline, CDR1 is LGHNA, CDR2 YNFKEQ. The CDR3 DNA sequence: TGTGCCAGCAGCCCTACGACTAGCGGGCTCCCCGGGGGGGATGAGCAGTTCTTC. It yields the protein CASSPTTSGLPGGDEQFF.

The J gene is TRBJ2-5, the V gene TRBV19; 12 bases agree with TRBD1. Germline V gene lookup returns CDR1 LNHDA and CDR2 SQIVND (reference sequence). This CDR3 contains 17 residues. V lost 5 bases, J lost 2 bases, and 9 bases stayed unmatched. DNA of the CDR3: TGTGCCAGTAGTCTACTCCGGGACAGGGGGCAACAAGAGACCCAGTACTTC. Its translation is CASSLLRDRGQQETQYF.

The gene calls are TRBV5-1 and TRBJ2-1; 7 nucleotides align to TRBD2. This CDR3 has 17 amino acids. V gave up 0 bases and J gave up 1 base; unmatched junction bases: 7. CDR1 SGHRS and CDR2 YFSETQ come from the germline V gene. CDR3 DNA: TGCGCCAGCAGCTTGGCCTCGGGGGGTAGGTCCTACAATGAGCAGTTCTTC. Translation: CASSLASGGRSYNEQFF.

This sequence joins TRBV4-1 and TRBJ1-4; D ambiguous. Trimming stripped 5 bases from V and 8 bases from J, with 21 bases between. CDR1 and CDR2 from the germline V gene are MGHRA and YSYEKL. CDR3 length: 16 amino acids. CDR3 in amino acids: CASSSGRPLMYEKLFF. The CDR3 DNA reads TGCGCCAGCAGCTCGGGGAGGCCACTTATGTACGAAAAACTGTTTTTT.

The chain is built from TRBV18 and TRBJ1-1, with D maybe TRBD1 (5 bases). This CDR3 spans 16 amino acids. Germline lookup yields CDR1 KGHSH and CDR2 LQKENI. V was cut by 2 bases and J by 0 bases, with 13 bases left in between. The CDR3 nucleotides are TGTGCCAGCTCACCAAGGACATTCCTAATGAACACTGAAGCTTTCTTT. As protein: CASSPRTFLMNTEAFF. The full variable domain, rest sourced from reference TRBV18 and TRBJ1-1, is NAGVMQNPRHLVRRRGQEARLRCSPMKGHSHVYWYRQLPEEGLKFMVYLQKENIIDESGMPKERFSAEFPKEGPSILRIQQVVRGDSAAYFCASSPRTFLMNTEAFFGQGTRLTVV.